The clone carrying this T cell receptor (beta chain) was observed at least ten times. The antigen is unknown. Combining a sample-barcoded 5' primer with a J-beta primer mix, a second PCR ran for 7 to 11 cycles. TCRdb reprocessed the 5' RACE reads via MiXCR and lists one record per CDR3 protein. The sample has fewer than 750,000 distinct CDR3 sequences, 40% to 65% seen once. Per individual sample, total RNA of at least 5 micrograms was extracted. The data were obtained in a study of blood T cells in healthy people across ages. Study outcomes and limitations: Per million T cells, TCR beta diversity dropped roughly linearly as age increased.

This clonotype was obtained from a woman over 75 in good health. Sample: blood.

As DNA, the CDR3 is TGTGCCAGCAGTCGACAGGGCAATCAGCCCCAGCATTTT. Translating gives CASSRQGNQPQHF. The rearrangement joins TRBV7-2 to TRBJ1-5; maybe TRBD1 (6 bases). Germline CDR1 SGHTA, CDR2 FQGNSA. V was trimmed by 6 bases and J by 2 bases, leaving 8 bases between them. The CDR3 contains 13 residues.